This passage covers 2 T cell receptor beta chains from one sample sequenced in a study of blood T cell repertoires in COVID-19. Sequenced by immunoSEQ multiplex PCR; TCRdb stores in-frame clones only, minus some. Altogether about 150,000 clones are present, 75% to 80% being singletons, with the ten largest covering roughly 1.7%. The sample comprised peripheral blood. The receptors originated from a man older than 75 with acute or convalescent COVID-19.

V and J are TRBV2 and TRBJ1-1; a possible D gene is TRBD1 (6 bases). V gave up 4 bases and J gave up 3 bases, with 12 bases separating them. The CDR3 contains 14 residues. Germline CDR1 reads SNHLY; CDR2 reads FYNNEI. The CDR3 reads CASSAQGPDTEAFF. CDR3 DNA sequence: TGTGCCAGCAGTGCGCAGGGGCCGGACACTGAAGCTTTCTTT.

The CDR3 region is CASSKGLGPSDEQFF. CDR3 nucleotides: TGTGCCAGCAGCAAGGGACTAGGCCCCAGTGATGAGCAGTTCTTC. V is TRBV7-3 and J is TRBJ2-1; 8 nucleotides agree with TRBD2. Trimming removed 5 bases from V and 8 bases from J; junction bases left unmatched: 11. The CDR3 has 15 residues. CDR1 is SGHTA and CDR2 is FQGTGA in the germline V gene. Complete variable domain (other parts from reference TRBV7-3 and TRBJ2-1): GAGVSQTPSNKVTEKGKYVELRCDPISGHTALYWYRQSLGQGPEFLIYFQGTGAADDSGLPNDRFFAVRPEGSVSTLKIQRTERGDSAVYLCASSKGLGPSDEQFFGPGTRLTVL.